These T cell receptor beta chains were read from a single sample in a study of cytomegalovirus exposure and HLA in healthy donors. The assay was immunoSEQ multiplex PCR, and TCRdb's table has in-frame clones only and misses some. Of roughly 180,000 clones in the sample, just under 80% were seen once. Sequencing used PBMCs. The receptor set was obtained from a young man in good health and CMV-seronegative. Both conserved end residues are trimmed from each CDR3. Clone size is not always given. Where it is, it says once, few, many or a class for expanded clones.

len	v_gene	abundance	j_gene	CDR3aa
16	TRBV19	-	TRBJ2-7	ASSIRRGLAGVGYEQY
12	TRBV7-2	few	TRBJ1-2	ASSPGGAGSGYT
11	TRBV6-1	once	TRBJ2-3	ASKAGGADTQY
11	TRBV5-1	-	TRBJ1-2	ASSFGTGYGYT
13	TRBV19	-	TRBJ1-2	ASSNPGTGNYGYT
13	TRBV5-6	-	TRBJ2-5	ASSRDRGRRETQY
13	TRBV30	once	TRBJ2-5	AWGGGVVHQETQY
14	TRBV7-2	-	TRBJ1-5	ASSLAGQGNNQPQH
16	TRBV19	-	TRBJ1-5	ASSQQSGQGMTGQPQH
13	TRBV7-3	-	TRBJ2-7	ASSPRGSGRGEQY
11	TRBV11-2	-	TRBJ1-1	ASSPVLGGHAF
12	TRBV28	-	TRBJ1-5	ASRRDNSNQPQH
13	TRBV11-2	-	TRBJ1-1	ASSLDPGRFTEAF
13	TRBV13	-	TRBJ1-1	ASSLVWGRGTEAF
14	TRBV5-4	-	TRBJ2-7	ASSLAGTSGTNEQY
12	TRBV28	-	TRBJ1-5	ASSPTQGNQPQH
15	TRBV5-8	-	TRBJ1-6	ASSLEGGSSYNSPLH
12	TRBV28	-	TRBJ2-2	ASSLPIRGGELF
13	TRBV27	-	TRBJ2-5	ASSFTSGSQETQY
12	TRBV11-2	-	TRBJ1-3	ASSLGQGGNTIY
13	TRBV6-5	-	TRBJ1-4	ASSYSWGRSEKLF
12	TRBV19	once	TRBJ1-5	ASRDRGNNQPQH
12	TRBV10-2	-	TRBJ1-2	ASREGAPNYGYT